This T cell receptor beta chain came from a study of T cell responses to AZD1222 COVID-19 vaccine. General study results and limits: Vaccine-associated CD4 TCRs spanned spike, dominant at 160-218 and 743-854. Donors were largely white British and mainly female; clonal diversity was possibly underestimated.

TCRdb keeps only in-frame clones here, not all; method: immunoSEQ multiplex PCR. The sample lists 90,000 to 150,000 clones; approximately 91% were seen once. The V gene's germline CDR1 is KGHDR and CDR2 SFDVKD. This CDR3 region has 12 residues. The V and J ends lost 3 bases and 7 bases respectively, with 8 bases between them. For this clone: Its antigen is not identified.

The sequencing used peripheral blood, collected on day 0 of AZD1222 vaccination. This TCR came from an adult in good health. The rearrangement links TRBV24-1 to TRBJ1-2, with unresolved D. CDR3 protein: CATSDTLGGYTF. CDR3 DNA: TGTGCCACCAGTGATACCCTGGGTGGCTACACCTTC.